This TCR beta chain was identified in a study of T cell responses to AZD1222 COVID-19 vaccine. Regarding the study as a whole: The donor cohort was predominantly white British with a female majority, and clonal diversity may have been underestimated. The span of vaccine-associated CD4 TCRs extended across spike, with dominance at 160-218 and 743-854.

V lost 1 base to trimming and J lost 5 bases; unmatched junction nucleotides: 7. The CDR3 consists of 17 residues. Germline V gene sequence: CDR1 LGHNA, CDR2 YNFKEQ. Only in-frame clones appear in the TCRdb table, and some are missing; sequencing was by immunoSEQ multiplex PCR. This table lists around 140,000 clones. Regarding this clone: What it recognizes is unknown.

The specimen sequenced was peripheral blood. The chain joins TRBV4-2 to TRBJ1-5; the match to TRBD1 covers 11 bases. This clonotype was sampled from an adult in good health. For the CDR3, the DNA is TGTGCCAGCAGCCAAGCGAGGGACAGGGGGTACTATCAGCCCCAGCATTTT. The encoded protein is CASSQARDRGYYQPQHF.